This TCR beta chain was obtained from a study of shared clonotypes between healthy human individuals. Execution of the assay was at deep level. Libraries were prepared by immunoSEQ multiplex PCR; TCRdb keeps only in-frame clonotypes and omits some of them. The sample holds about 490,000 clones, about 80% seen once. There were no recent acute infections or vaccinations among the donors, who were healthy HIV-negative adults. The V segment lost 0 bases and the J segment 2 bases; nucleotides outside the gene matches: 3. The CDR3 spans 15 residues. Germline V lookup: CDR1 LGHNA, CDR2 YNFKEQ. Sequenced: PBMCs. The sequence derives from a woman aged 40 to 50 in good health. Some clones in this sample may be carry-over from other donors' samples. The chain has TRBV4-2 and TRBJ2-7; 8 bases are shared with TRBD2. The CDR3 is CASSQEREAPYEQYF. The CDR3 coding sequence is TGTGCCAGCAGCCAAGAGCGGGAGGCCCCCTACGAGCAGTACTTC.